The 10 T cell receptor beta chains presented below share a single source sample, sequenced in a study of PD-1 blockade in classical Hodgkin lymphoma. Every one of the patients relapsed after autologous stem cell transplantation (brentuximab vedotin exposure was variable). This table comes from immunoSEQ multiplex PCR, and its TCRdb copy is limited to in-frame clones, with some not included. In the table there are thousands of clones, around three fifths of which are singletons. The sample in question was peripheral blood mononuclear cells (PBMCs), obtained at baseline. The source is a human donor with classical Hodgkin lymphoma.

The chain couples TRBV4-1 to TRBJ1-1; D is undetermined. CDR1 MGHRA and CDR2 YSYEKL come from the germline V gene. The CDR3 sequence is 14 residues long. V lost 5 bases to trimming and J lost 1 base, with 11 bases between them. CDR3 sequence reads: CASSYGRENTEAFF. The CDR3 bases are TGCGCCAGCAGCTACGGACGGGAGAACACTGAAGCTTTCTTT.

Only one count was recorded for this clone. The V and J genes are TRBV7-9 and TRBJ2-5; 10 nucleotides match TRBD2. Looked up from germline, CDR1 is SEHNR and CDR2 is FQNEAQ (reference sequence). The CDR3 covers 16 residues. J was trimmed by 3 bases and V by 6 bases; bases with no gene match: 10. The CDR3 loop is CASSTGLAMSKETQYF. As DNA, the CDR3 is TGTGCCAGCAGTACGGGACTAGCGATGTCAAAAGAGACCCAGTACTTC.

V usage is TRBV19 and J usage is TRBJ1-1; 8 bases match TRBD1. The V gene end was trimmed by 7 bases and the J gene end by 2 bases; junction bases not matched to a gene: 6. CDR1 is LNHDA, CDR2 SQIVND, per germline (reference sequence). The CDR3 spans 14 residues. CDR3 loop: CASTVTGDNTEAFF. As DNA, the CDR3 is TGTGCCAGTACCGTGACAGGGGATAACACTGAAGCTTTCTTT.

This clone came up a few times. The chain uses TRBV6-4 and TRBJ2-2; 12 nucleotides line up with TRBD2. V lost 3 bases and J lost 0; bases outside the gene matches: 5. This CDR3 has 18 amino acids. In germline, CDR1 is MRHNA, CDR2 SNTAGT. This chain's CDR3 is CASSEALAGGANTGELFF. The DNA for the CDR3 is TGTGCCAGCAGTGAAGCACTAGCGGGAGGCGCGAACACCGGGGAGCTGTTTTTT.

This chain connects TRBV7-9 to TRBJ2-1; D might be TRBD2 (6 bases). The CDR3 is 15 amino acids. V lost 5 bases, J lost 0 bases, and 11 bases lay in between. Germline CDR1 SEHNR, CDR2 FQNEAQ (reference sequence). The CDR3 region is CASSRAGPSYNEQFF. CDR3 DNA: TGTGCCAGCAGCCGGGCGGGGCCCTCCTACAATGAGCAGTTCTTC. The variable domain in full, completed from reference TRBV7-9 and TRBJ2-1, reads DTGVSQNPRHKITKRGQNVTFRCDPISEHNRLYWYRQTLGQGPEFLTYFQNEAQLEKSRLLSDRFSAERPKGSFSTLEIQRTEQGDSAMYLCASSRAGPSYNEQFFGPGTRLTVL.

J is TRBJ1-1 and V is TRBV10-3; the D gene is possibly TRBD1 (6 bases). Trimming removed 4 bases from V and 8 bases from J, with 17 bases in between. Looked up from germline, CDR1 is ENHRY and CDR2 is SYGVKD. The length of the CDR3 is 14 residues. For the CDR3, the DNA is TGTGCCATCAGTGCTGAGGGTGGGGGCTCGGAAGCTTTCTTT. This sequence encodes CAISAEGGGSEAFF.

The table lists this clone with a few counts. V usage is TRBV28 and J usage is TRBJ2-1; the match to TRBD1 covers 7 bases. The CDR3 contains 14 residues. The germline V gene encodes CDR1 MDHEN and CDR2 SYDVKM. The junction had 3 bases not matched to a gene; V was cut back by 4 bases and J by 3 bases. In DNA form, the CDR3 reads TGTGCCAGCAGTTACTGGACAGGCTACAATGAGCAGTTCTTC. This translates into CASSYWTGYNEQFF.

J is TRBJ1-5 and V is TRBV19; possibly TRBD1 for D (6 bases). The CDR3 length is 14 residues. Germline-derived CDR1 and CDR2 are LNHDA and SQIVND (reference sequence). With 10 bases removed from V and 4 bases from J, the gap between germline ends came to 17 bases. In nucleotides, the CDR3 is TGTGCCACCTCAGACAGGTCGGGGAATCAGCCCCAGCATTTT. This encodes CATSDRSGNQPQHF. Full variable domain (outside the CDR3, taken from reference TRBV19 and TRBJ1-5): DGGITQSPKYLFRKEGQNVTLSCEQNLNHDAMYWYRQDPGQGLRLIYYSQIVNDFQKGDIAEGYSVSREKKESFPLTVTSAQKNPTAFYLCATSDRSGNQPQHFGDGTRLSIL.

This chain joins TRBV4-3 and TRBJ2-1; TRBD1 agrees at 8 bases. With V trimmed by 0 bases and J by 6 bases, 10 bases remained unmatched. Germline CDR1 and CDR2: LGHNA and YSLEER. The CDR3 spans 17 residues. In DNA form, the CDR3 reads TGCGCCAGCAGCCAAGAGCTTGGACAGGGAGGAGGCAATGAGCAGTTCTTC. Its translation is CASSQELGQGGGNEQFF.

This clone has just a few counts. The chain employs TRBV19 and TRBJ2-1; 9 bases are shared with TRBD2. This CDR3 is 16 amino acids long. Germline V CDR1 and CDR2: LNHDA, SQIVND (reference sequence). V lost 1 base, J lost 3 bases, and 4 bases stayed unmatched. CDR3 loop: CASSIGSSGIYNEQFF. The CDR3 coding sequence is TGTGCCAGTAGTATAGGGTCTAGCGGGATCTACAATGAGCAGTTCTTC. The variable domain in full, with the rest retrieved from reference TRBV19 and TRBJ2-1, is DGGITQSPKYLFRKEGQNVTLSCEQNLNHDAMYWYRQDPGQGLRLIYYSQIVNDFQKGDIAEGYSVSREKKESFPLTVTSAQKNPTAFYLCASSIGSSGIYNEQFFGPGTRLTVL.